Shown below are 11 T cell receptor beta chains from a single sample sequenced in a study of beta chain features in type 1 diabetes. The study's findings and limits: Moderate yet significant TCRB CDR3 shortening was seen in Type 1 diabetes patients in all four CD4+ subsets.

Reverse transcription of all isolated RNA meant that expressed TCRB transcripts were sequenced. The protocol was immunoSEQ multiplex PCR, while the TCRdb copy is restricted to in-frame clones and leaves out a portion. The top ten hold 0.01% of the sample, which has 330,000 or so clones, about 12% seen once. These TCRs are of unknown antigen specificity. Material: naive CD4+ T cells from blood. The receptors derive from a woman under 30 with type 1 diabetes.

This clone was counted between two and nine times. V usage is TRBV21-1 and J usage is TRBJ2-1; no DNA check was done on the table's D call, TRBD1. TRBV21-1 is described as a pseudogene. The CDR3 consists of 17 residues. The CDR3 sequence is CASSTLGGTGAYNEQFF. Written as DNA, the CDR3 is TGTGCCAGCAGCACCCTGGGGGGGACAGGGGCTTACAATGAGCAGTTCTTC.

This clone was observed a few times. This chain joins TRBV18 and TRBJ2-5; D is unresolved. The CDR3 has 12 residues. The ends were cut back, 1 base at V and 5 bases at J, with 5 bases in the middle. Germline assignment: CDR1 KGHSH and CDR2 LQKENI. The CDR3 spells CASSPQEETQYF. The CDR3 DNA is TGTGCCAGCTCACCACAGGAGGAGACCCAGTACTTC. The complete variable domain, with remaining parts taken from reference TRBV18 and TRBJ2-5, reads NAGVMQNPRHLVRRRGQEARLRCSPMKGHSHVYWYRQLPEEGLKFMVYLQKENIIDESGMPKERFSAEFPKEGPSILRIQQVVRGDSAAYFCASSPQEETQYFGPGTRLLVL.

This clone has a single count. The chain combines TRBV9 with TRBJ2-1, with D tentatively TRBD2 (6 bases). V lost 3 bases and J lost 0, with 13 bases in between. Germline lookup yields CDR1 SGDLS and CDR2 YYNGEE. The CDR3 has 16 amino acids. CDR3 protein: CASSGLAGSSYNEQFF. In nucleotides, the CDR3 is TGTGCCAGCAGCGGCCTAGCCGGGAGCTCCTACAATGAGCAGTTCTTC.

In nucleotides, the CDR3 is TGCGGGGTCCGGGAGTACGAGCAGTACTTC. As protein: CGVREYEQYF. The V gene is TRBV20-1, the J gene TRBJ2-7, with D maybe TRBD2 (6 bases). The length of the CDR3 is 10 residues. CDR1 and CDR2 from the germline V gene are DFQATT and SNEGSKA (reference sequence).

This chain links TRBV7-2 with TRBJ1-5, with D perhaps TRBD1 (5 bases). Germline CDR1 and CDR2: SGHTA and FQGNSA. The CDR3 contains 16 residues. V lost 5 bases, J lost 2 bases, and 16 bases lay in between. CDR3 in amino acids: CASSRLGAGGNQPQHF. In DNA, the CDR3 is TGTGCCAGCAGCCGCCTAGGGGCCGGTGGCAATCAGCCCCAGCATTTT.

The chain has TRBV9 and TRBJ2-1; TRBD2 might be the D (6 bases). Trimming stripped 3 bases from V and 9 bases from J, with 7 bases between. CDR3 length equals 11 residues. Looked up from germline, CDR1 is SGDLS and CDR2 is YYNGEE. CDR3 nucleotide sequence: TGTGCCAGCAGCGACGGGGGTGAGCAGTTCTTC. This translates into CASSDGGEQFF.

This clone occurred a few times. The rearrangement joins TRBV6-1 to TRBJ2-5; 11 bases align to TRBD1. Germline trimming cut 5 bases from V and 2 bases from J; bases unmatched to any gene: 1. Germline lookup yields CDR1 MNHNS and CDR2 SASEGT. The CDR3 contains 14 residues. The CDR3 spells CASSWDRGQETQYF. In DNA, the CDR3 is TGTGCCAGCAGTTGGGACAGGGGGCAAGAGACCCAGTACTTC.

The CDR3 coding sequence is TGTGCCAGCTCACCACCCCAAGGCAGGGTGAACACTGAAGCTTTCTTT. This gives the protein CASSPPQGRVNTEAFF. This sequence joins TRBV18 and TRBJ1-1; D might be TRBD1 (5 bases). Germline CDR1 KGHSH, CDR2 LQKENI. CDR3 length: 16 residues. Trimming pared 0 bases from V and 0 bases from J, leaving 11 bases between. Full variable domain (outside the CDR3, taken from reference TRBV18 and TRBJ1-1): NAGVMQNPRHLVRRRGQEARLRCSPMKGHSHVYWYRQLPEEGLKFMVYLQKENIIDESGMPKERFSAEFPKEGPSILRIQQVVRGDSAAYFCASSPPQGRVNTEAFFGQGTRLTVV.

The chain links TRBV9 to TRBJ1-5; D ambiguous. Per germline, CDR1 SGDLS and CDR2 YYNGEE. V dropped 5 bases and J dropped 1 base, with 13 bases sitting between them. This CDR3 spans 15 amino acids. DNA of the CDR3: TGTGCCAGCAGTGAGGGCTCCGGCAGCAATCAGCCCCAGCATTTT. It yields the protein CASSEGSGSNQPQHF.

The V gene is TRBV19, the J gene TRBJ2-7; tentative D call: TRBD1 (6 bases). The V and J ends lost 4 bases and 0 bases respectively, with 10 bases between them. The CDR3 spans 14 residues. The germline V gene has CDR1 LNHDA and CDR2 SQIVND (reference sequence). The CDR3 bases are TGTGCCAGTAGTACCAGACAGGACTCCTACGAGCAGTACTTC. Protein sequence: CASSTRQDSYEQYF. Complete variable domain (other parts from reference TRBV19 and TRBJ2-7): DGGITQSPKYLFRKEGQNVTLSCEQNLNHDAMYWYRQDPGQGLRLIYYSQIVNDFQKGDIAEGYSVSREKKESFPLTVTSAQKNPTAFYLCASSTRQDSYEQYFGPGTRLTVT.

J is TRBJ2-7 and V is TRBV7-8; TRBD2 matches at 11 bases. Looked up from germline, CDR1 is SGHVS and CDR2 is FQNEAQ. Trimming took 4 bases from V and 4 from J; bases not matched to a gene: 9. The CDR3 totals 16 residues. CDR3 in DNA: TGTGCCAGCAGCTCCCGAACTAGCGGGAGTAGGTACGAGCAGTACTTC. This sequence encodes CASSSRTSGSRYEQYF. Full variable domain (missing parts from reference TRBV7-8 and TRBJ2-7): GAGVSQSPRYKVAKRGQDVALRCDPISGHVSLFWYQQALGQGPEFLTYFQNEAQLDKSGLPSDRFFAERPEGSVSTLKIQRTQQEDSAVYLCASSSRTSGSRYEQYFGPGTRLTVT.